These T cell receptor beta chains were read from a single sample in a study of blood T cell repertoires in COVID-19. Data came from immunoSEQ multiplex PCR; TCRdb stores just in-frame clones and leaves some out. The sample shows approximately 150,000 clones, 65% to 85% of them seen only once. The sequenced sample consisted of PBMCs or T cells enriched from blood (not recorded which). The receptors were sampled from an older man who had been exposed to COVID-19. The CDR3 runs from the conserved cysteine through the conserved F or W. The D gene is left open where the match is weak. Clone size, where shown, is once, few, many, or a class for clones that have expanded.

V	J	size	D	CDR3	DNA
TRBV7-2	TRBJ2-1	once	TRBD2	CASSTTSGVNEQFF	TGTGCCAGCAGCACGACTAGCGGGGTAAATGAGCAGTTCTTC
TRBV5-1	TRBJ2-3	once	TRBD1	CASSIGQGASTDTQYF	TGCGCCAGCAGCATAGGACAGGGGGCTAGCACAGATACGCAGTATTTT
TRBV2	TRBJ2-7	large	TRBD1	CASSAGTGGSRSNF	TGTGCCAGCAGTGCCGGGACAGGGGGCAGCCGCAGTAACTTC
TRBV7-8	TRBJ1-3	-	-	CASSLRSGNTIYF	TGTGCCAGCAGCTTACGGTCGGGAAACACCATATATTTT
TRBV4-1	TRBJ1-1	few	TRBD1	CASSQGTGYMNTEAFF	TGCGCCAGCAGCCAAGGGACAGGATATATGAACACTGAAGCTTTCTTT
TRBV11-1	TRBJ1-2	-	TRBD1	CASSSAGGTGYTF	TGTGCCAGCAGCTCAGCAGGGGGAACTGGCTACACCTTC
TRBV5-1	TRBJ2-5	-	TRBD2	CASSLQTSGETQYF	TGCGCCAGCAGCTTGCAAACTAGCGGGGAGACCCAGTACTTC
TRBV6-2/TRBV6-3	TRBJ1-2	-	-	CASSSGGYTF	TGTGCCAGCAGTTCGGGGGGCTACACCTTC
TRBV4-3	TRBJ1-1	-	TRBD1	CASSQDMTGPTEAFF	TGCGCCAGCAGCCAAGATATGACAGGGCCCACTGAAGCTTTCTTT
TRBV3-1/TRBV3-2	TRBJ1-6	-	-	CASSQERGRHSPLHF	TGTGCCAGCAGCCAAGAAAGGGGTAGGCATTCACCCCTCCACTTT
TRBV7-2	TRBJ2-2	-	TRBD2	CASSTRDYRTGELFF	TGTGCCAGCAGCACCCGGGACTACCGCACCGGGGAGCTGTTTTTT
TRBV18	TRBJ1-1	-	-	CASKQGISLNTEAFF	TGTGCCAGCAAACAGGGAATCTCTCTGAACACTGAAGCTTTCTTT
TRBV9	TRBJ2-7	-	-	CASSPESVGSGEQYF	TGTGCCAGCAGCCCTGAATCAGTCGGGTCGGGCGAGCAGTACTTC
TRBV30	TRBJ2-4	-	-	CAWSFGGAAKNIQYF	TGTGCCTGGAGTTTTGGGGGCGCGGCCAAAAACATTCAGTACTTC
TRBV7-2	TRBJ2-6	-	-	CASSYGSGAGANVLTF	TGTGCCAGCAGCTATGGGTCGGGTGCTGGGGCCAACGTCCTGACTTTC
TRBV7-8	TRBJ1-1	-	TRBD1	CASTAGTGGKDTEAFF	TGTGCCAGCACTGCCGGGACAGGGGGCAAGGACACTGAAGCTTTCTTT
TRBV5-1	TRBJ2-3	-	-	CASSPGVGTDTQYF	TGCGCCAGCAGTCCAGGGGTAGGGACAGATACGCAGTATTTT
TRBV2	TRBJ2-1	once	TRBD2	CASSGVRLAGGGNEQFF	TGTGCCAGCAGTGGGGTCAGACTAGCGGGAGGAGGGAATGAGCAGTTCTTC
TRBV28	TRBJ1-2	-	TRBD1	CASSTTGEIPFGYTF	TGTGCCAGCAGTACCACAGGGGAAATCCCTTTTGGCTACACCTTC
TRBV18	TRBJ1-2	few	TRBD1	CASSPGTGYGYTF	TGTGCCAGCTCACCGGGGACAGGGTATGGCTACACCTTC
TRBV3-1/TRBV3-2	TRBJ2-3	-	TRBD1	CASSPGQGAIDTQYF	TGTGCCAGCAGCCCGGGACAGGGGGCAATAGATACGCAGTATTTT
TRBV18	TRBJ1-2	once	TRBD1	CASSPLETGVATGYTF	TGTGCCAGCTCACCCCTCGAAACAGGGGTGGCTACTGGCTACACCTTC
TRBV28	TRBJ2-7	-	-	CASSDGGRYEQYF	TGTGCCAGCAGCGACGGGGGGCGCTACGAGCAGTACTTC
TRBV3-1/TRBV3-2	TRBJ2-5	-	TRBD1	CASSQVDSGTGETQYF	TGTGCCAGCAGCCAAGTGGATTCCGGGACAGGAGAGACCCAGTACTTC
TRBV20-1	TRBJ2-7	-	TRBD1	CSASGQGVEQYF	TGCAGTGCTAGTGGACAGGGGGTAGAGCAGTACTTC
TRBV6-1	TRBJ1-2	-	-	CASSEVLSYGYTF	TGTGCCAGCAGTGAAGTTCTAAGCTATGGCTACACCTTC
TRBV11-2	TRBJ2-5	-	TRBD2	CASSPLAKPETQYF	TGTGCCAGCAGCCCACTAGCGAAGCCAGAGACCCAGTACTTC
TRBV5-1	TRBJ2-3	-	TRBD1	CASSLGVQGLGTDTQYF	TGCGCCAGCAGCTTGGGGGTACAGGGGCTTGGCACAGATACGCAGTATTTT
TRBV27	TRBJ1-5	once	-	CASSGGSNQPQHF	TGTGCCAGCAGTGGGGGGTCAAATCAGCCCCAGCATTTT
TRBV3-1/TRBV3-2	TRBJ1-1	-	-	CASSQVGGTEAFF	TGTGCCAGCAGCCAAGTGGGGGGGACTGAAGCTTTCTTT
TRBV7-3	TRBJ2-7	-	-	CASSLRTFTYEQYF	TGTGCCAGCAGCTTAAGGACTTTTACCTACGAGCAGTACTTC
TRBV5-4	TRBJ2-5	-	TRBD2	CASSPRAGGPETQYF	TGTGCCAGCAGCCCCCGAGCGGGGGGGCCGGAGACCCAGTACTTC